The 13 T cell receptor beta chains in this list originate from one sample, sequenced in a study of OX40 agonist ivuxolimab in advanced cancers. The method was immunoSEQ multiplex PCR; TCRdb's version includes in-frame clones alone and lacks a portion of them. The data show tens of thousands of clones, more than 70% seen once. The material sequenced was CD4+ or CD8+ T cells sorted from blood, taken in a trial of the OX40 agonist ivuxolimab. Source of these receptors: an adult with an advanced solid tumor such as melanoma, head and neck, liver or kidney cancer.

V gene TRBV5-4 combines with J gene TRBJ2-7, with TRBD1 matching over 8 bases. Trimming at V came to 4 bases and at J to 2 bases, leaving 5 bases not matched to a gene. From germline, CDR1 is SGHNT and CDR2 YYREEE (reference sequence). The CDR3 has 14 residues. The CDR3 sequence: CASSRDRRTYEQYF. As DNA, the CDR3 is TGTGCCAGCAGCCGGGACAGGCGAACCTACGAGCAGTACTTC.

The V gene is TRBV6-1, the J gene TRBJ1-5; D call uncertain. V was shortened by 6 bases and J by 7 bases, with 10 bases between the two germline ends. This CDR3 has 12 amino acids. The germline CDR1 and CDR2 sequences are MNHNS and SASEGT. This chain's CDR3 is CASRFLEQPQHF. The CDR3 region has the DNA TGTGCCAGCAGGTTTTTAGAGCAGCCCCAGCATTTT.

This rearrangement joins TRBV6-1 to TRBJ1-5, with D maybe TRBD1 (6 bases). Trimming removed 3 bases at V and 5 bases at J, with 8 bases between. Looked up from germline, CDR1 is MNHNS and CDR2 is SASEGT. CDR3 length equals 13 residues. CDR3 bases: TGTGCCAGCAGTGACAACAGGGATCAGCCCCAGCATTTT. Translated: CASSDNRDQPQHF.

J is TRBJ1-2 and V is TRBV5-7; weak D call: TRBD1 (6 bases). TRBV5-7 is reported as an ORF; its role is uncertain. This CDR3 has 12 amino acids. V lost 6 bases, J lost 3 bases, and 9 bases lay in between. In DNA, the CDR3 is TGTGCCAGCAAGGGGGGGGACTATGGCTACACCTTC. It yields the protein CASKGGDYGYTF.

The CDR3 DNA reads as TGCGCCAGCAGCGCGACAGGGAGCAATCAGCCCCAGCATTTT. It codes for CASSATGSNQPQHF. The chain uses TRBV4-1 and TRBJ1-5; 7 nucleotides line up with TRBD1. Looked up from germline, CDR1 is MGHRA and CDR2 is YSYEKL. After removal of 5 bases from V and 1 base from J, the junction contained 2 bases not matched to a gene. This CDR3 comprises 14 residues.

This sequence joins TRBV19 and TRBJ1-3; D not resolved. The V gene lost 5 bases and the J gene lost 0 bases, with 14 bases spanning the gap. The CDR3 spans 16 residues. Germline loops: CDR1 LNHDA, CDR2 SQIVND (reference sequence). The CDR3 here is CASSEQVIRSGNTIYF. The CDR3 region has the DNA TGTGCCAGTAGTGAACAAGTAATTCGCTCTGGAAACACCATATATTTT.

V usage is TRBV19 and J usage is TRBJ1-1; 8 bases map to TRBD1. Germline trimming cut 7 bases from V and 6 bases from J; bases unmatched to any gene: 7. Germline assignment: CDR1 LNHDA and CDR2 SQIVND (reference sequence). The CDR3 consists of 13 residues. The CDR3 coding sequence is TGTGCCAGTAATGGACAGGGCGGGGCTGAAGCTTTCTTT. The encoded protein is CASNGQGGAEAFF.

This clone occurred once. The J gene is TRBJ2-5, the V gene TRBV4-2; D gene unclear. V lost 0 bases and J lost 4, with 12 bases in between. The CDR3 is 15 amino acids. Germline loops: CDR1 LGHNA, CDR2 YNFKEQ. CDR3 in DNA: TGTGCCAGCAGCCAAGAAGGCCAGCGTGGAGAGACCCAGTACTTC. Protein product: CASSQEGQRGETQYF.

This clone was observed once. The DNA for the CDR3 is TGTGCCAGCAGCTTAGGCGAGAATCAGCCCCAGCATTTT. Protein sequence: CASSLGENQPQHF. The V and J genes are TRBV11-2 and TRBJ1-5; D uncertain. This CDR3 contains 13 residues. Germline V gene data show CDR1 as SGHAT and CDR2 as FQNNGV. Trimming took 1 base from V and 4 from J, leaving 5 bases between them. Based on the CDR3 plus reference TRBV11-2 and TRBJ1-5, the full variable domain is EAGVAQSPRYKIIEKRQSVAFWCNPISGHATLYWYQQILGQGPKLLIQFQNNGVVDDSQLPKDRFSAERLKGVDSTLKIQPAKLEDSAVYLCASSLGENQPQHFGDGTRLSIL.

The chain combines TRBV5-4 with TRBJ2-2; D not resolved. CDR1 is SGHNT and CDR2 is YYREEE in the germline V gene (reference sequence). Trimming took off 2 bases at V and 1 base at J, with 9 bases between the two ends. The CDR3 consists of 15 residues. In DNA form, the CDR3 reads TGTGCCAGCAGCTTCGGAAGGGTGAACACCGGGGAGCTGTTTTTT. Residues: CASSFGRVNTGELFF. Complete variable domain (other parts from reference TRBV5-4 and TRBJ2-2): ETGVTQSPTHLIKTRGQQVTLRCSSQSGHNTVSWYQQALGQGPQFIFQYYREEENGRGNFPPRFSGLQFPNYSSELNVNALELDDSALYLCASSFGRVNTGELFFGEGSRLTVL.

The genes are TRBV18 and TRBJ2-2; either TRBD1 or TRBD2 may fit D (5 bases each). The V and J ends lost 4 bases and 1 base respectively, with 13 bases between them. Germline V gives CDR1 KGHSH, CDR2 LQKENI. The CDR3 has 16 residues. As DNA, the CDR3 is TGTGCCAGCTCACTAGGGACCGGACTGAACACCGGGGAGCTGTTTTTT. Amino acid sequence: CASSLGTGLNTGELFF.

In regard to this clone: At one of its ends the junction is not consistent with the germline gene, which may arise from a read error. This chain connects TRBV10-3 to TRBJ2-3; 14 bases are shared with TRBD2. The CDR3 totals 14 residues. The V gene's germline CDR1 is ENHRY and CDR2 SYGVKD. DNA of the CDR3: TGTGCCCTCAGGGGGACTAGCGGGAGTGATACGCAGTATTTT. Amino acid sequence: CALRGTSGSDTQYF.

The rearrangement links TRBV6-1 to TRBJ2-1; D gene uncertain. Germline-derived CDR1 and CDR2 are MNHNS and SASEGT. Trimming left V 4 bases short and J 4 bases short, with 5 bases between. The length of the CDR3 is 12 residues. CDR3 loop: CASSAHYNEQFF. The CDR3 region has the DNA TGTGCCAGCAGTGCTCATTACAATGAGCAGTTCTTC.